These T cell receptor beta chains were read from a single sample in a study of T-cell reconstitution after alpha-beta-depleted transplantation in children. TCRdb re-called the PCR reads with MiXCR, one entry per CDR3 protein. The sample lists 700,000 to 850,000 distinct CDR3 sequences; approximately 15% were seen once. The source was PBMCs, mostly from graft donor cells, collected 360 days after TCRalphabeta/CD19-depleted stem cell transplant. The receptors originated from a male patient under 18 who had a stem cell transplant for acute lymphoblastic leukemia, so the T cells may come from the graft donor. The conserved cysteine and the conserved F or W are not part of the CDR3 here. The size of a clone is reported for some rows only, either as once, few or many, or as a class for expanded clones.

- | TRBJ1-5 | TRBV15 | ATSRAPGLLNQPQH
- | TRBJ2-5 | TRBV27 | ASSLSPTSGRETQY
- | TRBJ2-1 | TRBV5-1 | ASSRQGAYEQF
many | TRBJ2-1 | TRBV6-5 | ASRMIGGGDEQF
many | TRBJ2-7 | TRBV5-8 | ASSVQGTSVTYEQY
- | TRBJ2-6 | TRBV5-6 | ASSIYRGQKPGANVLT
many | TRBJ2-7 | TRBV27 | ASSFQGASSYEQY
few | TRBJ2-7 | TRBV27 | ASSLLQGPIPYEQY
- | TRBJ1-2 | TRBV20-1 | SARGSGGQMNYGYT
few | TRBJ2-1 | TRBV11-2 | ASSLDPRTGEQF
- | TRBJ2-7 | TRBV18 | ASFRDRVEQY
few | TRBJ1-1 | TRBV4-1 | ASSQDRHGYPTEAF
few | TRBJ2-7 | TRBV4-1 | ASSQAWTATYEQY
many | TRBJ2-7 | TRBV10-3 | AISGFPVAHEQY
many | TRBJ2-1 | TRBV25-1 | ASSEWAGRNEQF
- | TRBJ1-2 | TRBV5-1 | ASRGTGFSAPYGYT
- | TRBJ1-5 | TRBV6-5 | ASSYQQGSQPQH
few | TRBJ2-3 | TRBV10-2 | ASSPSGVFTDTQY
- | TRBJ2-5 | TRBV7-2 | ASSPRTSREETQY
- | TRBJ1-1 | TRBV5-1 | ASSLGILGGVNTEAF
- | TRBJ2-2 | TRBV6-2/TRBV6-3 | ASYHTLRTGELF
- | TRBJ2-1 | TRBV27 | ASSGWTSYNEQF
few | TRBJ2-4 | TRBV10-3 | AISEEGIQNIQY
many | TRBJ2-7 | TRBV15 | ATSAQGSYEQY
few | TRBJ2-2 | TRBV9 | ASSVVSGDTGELF
few | TRBJ2-7 | TRBV25-1 | ASSELGTGGAEQY
- | TRBJ2-7 | TRBV20-1 | SARAYLAGASYEQY
few | TRBJ2-3 | TRBV7-9 | ASSLSLTGAITDTQY
- | TRBJ2-7 | TRBV5-1 | ASSPRQGREQY
few | TRBJ2-1 | TRBV21-1 | ASIMVGQSSYNEQF
- | TRBJ2-7 | TRBV27 | ASSPLGTSGTYEQY
many | TRBJ1-1 | TRBV12-3/TRBV12-4 | ASSTGGFRAEAF
few | TRBJ2-3 | TRBV11-3 | ASSQLAGTTDTQY
- | TRBJ1-5 | TRBV7-9 | ASSLVGTGNQPQH
- | TRBJ2-7 | TRBV12-3/TRBV12-4 | ASSFYVDSYEQY
few | TRBJ2-4 | TRBV7-9 | ASSSLGSGKNIQY
- | TRBJ1-1 | TRBV27 | ASSLSPLIRDRARNTEAF
many | TRBJ2-1 | TRBV4-1 | ASSQAGLAGSHNEQF
many | TRBJ1-3 | TRBV20-1 | SASAAGTEHGNTIY
few | TRBJ2-3 | TRBV6-1 | ASSDPNSPDTDTQY
- | TRBJ2-1 | TRBV5-1 | ASSLATGLAGIGEQF
few | TRBJ1-3 | TRBV2 | ASSFGRQGTIAGNTIY
many | TRBJ1-6 | TRBV12-3/TRBV12-4 | ASSFRSPGYNSPLH
few | TRBJ2-1 | TRBV5-1 | ASSLARSGRFNEQF
few | TRBJ2-3 | TRBV10-3 | AIRGRDTDTQY
- | TRBJ2-7 | TRBV9 | ASSVDFSYEQY
- | TRBJ1-2 | TRBV11-2 | ASSLPGRYT
few | TRBJ2-4 | TRBV3-1 | ASSPSGRANIQY
- | TRBJ2-1 | TRBV20-1 | SAEPGLAVSSYNEQF
- | TRBJ2-7 | TRBV24-1 | ATSDADGYEQY
- | TRBJ1-1 | TRBV20-1 | KPLRANTEAF
- | TRBJ2-7 | TRBV20-1 | SARQGPGNSAYEQY
few | TRBJ2-7 | TRBV7-9 | ASSLAVSGQGIDEQY
once | TRBJ1-2 | TRBV2 | ASSPTTGGRKYGYT
many | TRBJ2-4 | TRBV5-1 | ASSLVLDSKNIQY